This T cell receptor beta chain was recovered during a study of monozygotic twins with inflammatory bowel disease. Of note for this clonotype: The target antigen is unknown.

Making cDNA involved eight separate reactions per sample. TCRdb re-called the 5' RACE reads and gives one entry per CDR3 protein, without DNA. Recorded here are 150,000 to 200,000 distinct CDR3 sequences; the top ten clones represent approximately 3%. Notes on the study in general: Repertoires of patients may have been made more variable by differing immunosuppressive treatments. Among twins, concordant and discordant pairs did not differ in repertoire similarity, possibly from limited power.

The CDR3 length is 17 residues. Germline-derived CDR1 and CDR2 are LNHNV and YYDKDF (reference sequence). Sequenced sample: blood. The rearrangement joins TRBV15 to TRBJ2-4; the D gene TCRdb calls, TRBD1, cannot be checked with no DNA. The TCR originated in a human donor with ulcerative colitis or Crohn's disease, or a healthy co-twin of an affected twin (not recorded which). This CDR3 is CATSRNRGTADKNIQYF.